This T cell receptor (beta chain) was documented in a study of regulatory T cells in long-lasting Graves disease. A remark on this clonotype: Its antigen remains unknown.

Time point meaning: persistent/refractory GD, antithyroid drugs over 5 years with positive TRAb. Scientists built the TCR library using RNA that was extracted from PBMCs. The authors built TCR beta libraries using iRepertoire HTBI primers and Arm-PCR of CDR3 regions. TCRdb analysed the multiplex PCR reads with MiXCR anew, one entry per CDR3 protein. The data hold about 420,000 distinct CDR3 sequences, with less than 25% observed a single time. Study outcomes and limitations: Investigators studied peripheral blood only, not thyroid tissue. Accuracy could have been hurt by small sample size.

Trimming removed 3 bases from V and 6 bases from J, with 11 bases in between. The CDR3 has 13 amino acids. Germline V lookup: CDR1 GTSNPN, CDR2 SVGIG (reference sequence). The sequence was obtained from a female donor with Graves disease. The material sequenced was peripheral blood mononuclear cells (PBMCs), taken when the disease was refractory, from a patient treated with antithyroid drugs. The chain couples TRBV30 to TRBJ2-2; D unresolved. The DNA of the CDR3 is TGTGCCTGGAGCGTCGCCGCCCCCGGGGAGCTGTTTTTT. This gives the protein CAWSVAAPGELFF.